These 21 T cell receptor beta chains came from one sample sequenced in a study of blood T cell repertoires in COVID-19. TCRdb's table, derived via immunoSEQ multiplex PCR, lists solely in-frame clones and lacks some. Of a few hundred thousand clones in the sample, around 86% were seen once. Sequences were obtained from peripheral blood. The receptor source for this set is a man under 40 who had recovered from COVID-19.

The CDR3 sequence: CATMRDRVYQPQHF. In nucleotides, the CDR3 is TGTGCCACAATGAGGGACAGGGTATATCAGCCCCAGCATTTT. V is TRBV6-5 and J is TRBJ1-5, with 9 nucleotides matching TRBD1. The CDR3 sequence is 14 residues long. The germline V gene encodes CDR1 MNHEY and CDR2 SVGAGI. After removal of 10 bases from V and 5 bases from J, the junction contained 9 bases not matched to a gene.

The chain recombines TRBV10-1 with TRBJ1-1; TRBD1 matches 8 bases. The trim removed 4 bases at V and 1 base at J, leaving 2 bases unmatched. CDR3 size: 14 residues. Germline CDR1 reads WNHNN; CDR2 reads SYGVQD (reference sequence). Here the CDR3 DNA reads TGCGCCAGCAGTGCCGGACAGGGGAACACTGAAGCTTTCTTT. Amino acids: CASSAGQGNTEAFF.

The CDR3 nucleotides read TGCGCCAGCAGCTTGGCGGGGGGCAGGACCTCCTACGAGCAGTACTTC. It translates to CASSLAGGRTSYEQYF. The gene calls are TRBV5-1 and TRBJ2-7; perhaps TRBD2 as D (7 bases). The CDR3 is 16 amino acids. V shed 0 bases and J shed 0 bases, with 13 bases lying between them. The germline gives CDR1 SGHRS, CDR2 YFSETQ.

This chain links TRBV18 with TRBJ2-7; 12 bases align to TRBD1. Germline-derived CDR1 and CDR2 are KGHSH and LQKENI. The CDR3 has 15 amino acids. Trimming removed 4 bases from V and 4 bases from J; junction bases left unmatched: 5. Written as DNA, the CDR3 is TGTGCCAGCTCACTCGGGACAGGGGGCTCTTACGAGCAGTACTTC. Protein: CASSLGTGGSYEQYF. The full variable domain, with the rest looked up from reference TRBV18 and TRBJ2-7, is NAGVMQNPRHLVRRRGQEARLRCSPMKGHSHVYWYRQLPEEGLKFMVYLQKENIIDESGMPKERFSAEFPKEGPSILRIQQVVRGDSAAYFCASSLGTGGSYEQYFGPGTRLTVT.

This chain uses TRBV18 with TRBJ1-2; no firm D call. The ends were cut back, 3 bases at V and 4 bases at J, with 15 bases in the middle. CDR3 length: 15 amino acids. CDR1 and CDR2 (germline): KGHSH, LQKENI. Here the CDR3 reads CASSPRESGLYGYTF. DNA for the CDR3: TGTGCCAGCTCACCCCGCGAGAGCGGCCTCTATGGCTACACCTTC.

The J gene is TRBJ2-5, the V gene TRBV7-3; tentatively, D is TRBD1 (6 bases). CDR1 is SGHTA, CDR2 FQGTGA, per germline. V dropped 5 bases and J dropped 5 bases, with 18 bases sitting between them. This CDR3 is 15 amino acids long. CDR3 bases: TGTGCCAGCAGCCCCGGACCCCAGGGGCTGGAGACCCAGTACTTC. Amino acid sequence: CASSPGPQGLETQYF.

This clone was seen only once. The J gene is TRBJ1-2, the V gene TRBV10-3; 10 nucleotides match TRBD1. Germline CDR1 ENHRY, CDR2 SYGVKD. The CDR3 runs to 14 residues. V dropped 10 bases and J dropped 6; count of bases not matched to a gene: 11. The CDR3, as DNA: TGTGCCACACAGTTGGGGACAGGGGTACATGGCTACACCTTC. Residues: CATQLGTGVHGYTF.

The chain couples TRBV3-1 (or the pseudogene TRBV3-2) to TRBJ2-2, with 8 positions matching TRBD1. CDR1 LGHDT and CDR2 YNNKEL come from the germline V gene (reference sequence). Trimming at V came to 4 bases and at J to 4 bases, leaving 5 bases not matched to a gene. This CDR3 contains 15 residues. Here the CDR3 reads CASSLMGQVTGELFF. In nucleotides, the CDR3 is TGTGCCAGCAGCCTGATGGGACAGGTCACCGGGGAGCTGTTTTTT.

This clone was observed a few times. The chain couples TRBV6-2 or TRBV6-3 to TRBJ2-1; 10 positions match TRBD2. CDR1 is MNHEY, CDR2 SVGEGT, per germline. V lost 4 bases and J lost 6; bases outside the gene matches: 6. CDR3 size: 15 residues. The CDR3 is CASSSGTSVSNEQFF. CDR3 nucleotide sequence: TGTGCCAGCAGTTCCGGGACTAGCGTCTCCAATGAGCAGTTCTTC.

The V gene is TRBV5-4, the J gene TRBJ2-3; 7 bases are a match to TRBD1. Germline CDR1 and CDR2: SGHNT and YYREEE (reference sequence). This CDR3 is 15 amino acids long. The V and J ends lost 0 bases and 6 bases, in that order; junction bases with no gene match: 7. CDR3 protein: CASSLAEQGSDTQYF. The DNA for the CDR3 is TGTGCCAGCAGCTTGGCCGAACAGGGGAGTGATACGCAGTATTTT.

The chain links TRBV21-1 to TRBJ2-3; TRBD1 is the table's D call, not checked against the DNA. TRBV21-1 is reported as a pseudogene. The CDR3 covers 17 residues. CDR3 nucleotides: TGTGCCAGCAGCAAAGAGTGTCAGAAACACAGCACAGATACGCAGTATTTT. It yields the protein CASSKECQKHSTDTQYF.

V usage is TRBV5-4 and J usage is TRBJ2-3; TRBD2 matches 8 bases. The CDR3 consists of 15 residues. J lost 4 bases, V lost 1 base, and 5 bases had no gene match. Germline lookup yields CDR1 SGHNT and CDR2 YYREEE (reference sequence). The CDR3 DNA follows: TGTGCCAGCAGCTTGCCTGGGCGGGGGGCAGATACGCAGTATTTT. It codes for CASSLPGRGADTQYF.

The CDR3 sequence: CASSPQGTGELFF. The CDR3 region has the DNA TGTGCCAGTAGTCCACAGGGCACCGGGGAGCTGTTTTTT. This rearrangement joins TRBV19 to TRBJ2-2; a weak D match, TRBD1 (6 bases). The CDR3 totals 13 residues. The germline gives CDR1 LNHDA, CDR2 SQIVND (reference sequence). Trimming cost V 5 bases and J 4 bases, with 8 bases left between them.

The genes are TRBV3-1 (or the pseudogene TRBV3-2) and TRBJ2-2, with D tentatively TRBD1 (6 bases). The CDR3 runs to 15 residues. Per germline, CDR1 LGHDT and CDR2 YNNKEL (reference sequence). Between the trimmed V and J ends, which lost 4 bases and 4 bases, there was a span of 13 bases. The CDR3 spells CASSPKRTVTGELFF. The CDR3 DNA reads as TGTGCCAGCAGCCCTAAACGGACAGTCACCGGGGAGCTGTTTTTT.

The rearrangement uses TRBV9 and TRBJ2-1, with D possibly matching TRBD1 (5 bases). The CDR3 has 13 residues. V lost 3 bases to trimming and J lost 5 bases, with 9 bases between them. The V gene's germline CDR1 is SGDLS and CDR2 YYNGEE. The CDR3 spells CASSDDSHNEQFF. CDR3 coding DNA: TGTGCCAGCAGCGACGACAGCCACAATGAGCAGTTCTTC.

The genes are TRBV7-2 and TRBJ1-5; 8 nucleotides agree with TRBD1. CDR1 is SGHTA and CDR2 is FQGNSA in the germline V gene. The CDR3 covers 13 residues. V trimming: 3 bases; J trimming: 9 bases; junction bases outside the gene matches: 4. CDR3 in amino acids: CASSFGTGGPQHF. The CDR3 DNA follows: TGTGCCAGCAGCTTTGGCACAGGGGGGCCCCAGCATTTT.

V gene TRBV10-3 combines with J gene TRBJ1-1, with 7 bases identical to TRBD1. This CDR3 is 14 amino acids long. Unmatched junction bases numbered 12, after V lost 10 bases and J lost 4 bases. Germline assignment: CDR1 ENHRY and CDR2 SYGVKD. The DNA of the CDR3 is TGTGCCACAACCAACAGGGGTGTAGGCACTGAAGCTTTCTTT. Translation: CATTNRGVGTEAFF.

The chain joins TRBV12-5 to TRBJ2-2; 10 bases are a match to TRBD1. The CDR3 extends over 20 amino acids. CDR1 and CDR2 (germline): LGHNT, FRNRAP. The ends lost 4 bases at V and 1 base at J; junction bases unmatched: 15. The CDR3 is CASGYNSGTGAQLNTGELFF. The CDR3 DNA reads as TGTGCTAGTGGTTACAATTCTGGGACAGGGGCTCAGCTGAACACCGGGGAGCTGTTTTTT.

The CDR3 reads CASSFLQSIYEQYV. The DNA of the CDR3 is TGTGCCAGCAGCTTCTTACAGTCTATCTACGAGCAGTACGTC. The chain combines TRBV7-3 with TRBJ2-7; D unclear. V was pared by 3 bases and J by 3 bases, with 12 bases between. Germline lookup yields CDR1 SGHTA and CDR2 FQGTGA. CDR3 length: 14 amino acids.

V is TRBV4-1 and J is TRBJ1-5; 9 positions agree with TRBD1. This CDR3 spans 17 amino acids. Germline V gene data show CDR1 as MGHRA and CDR2 as YSYEKL. The trim removed 0 bases at V and 2 bases at J, leaving 5 bases unmatched. The CDR3 nucleotides are TGCGCCAGCAGCCAAGAAGGGACAGGGTATGGCAATCAGCCCCAGCATTTT. It encodes CASSQEGTGYGNQPQHF.

The genes are TRBV11-2 and TRBJ2-7; possibly TRBD1 for D (5 bases). The CDR3 is made up of 14 amino acids. V was shortened by 4 bases and J by 3 bases, with 13 bases between the two germline ends. Looked up from germline, CDR1 is SGHAT and CDR2 is FQNNGV. CDR3 nucleotides: TGTGCCAGCAGCTCACTTAGGGGAATCTACGAGCAGTACTTC. Translating gives CASSSLRGIYEQYF.